The 6 T cell receptor beta chains below all came from one sample that was sequenced in a study of blood T cell repertoires in COVID-19. The table came from immunoSEQ multiplex PCR; TCRdb's copy has only in-frame clones and leaves some out. In the table there are 210,000 or so clones, around 89% of which are singletons. Specimen: peripheral blood. The receptors come from a man aged 45-65 years with acute or convalescent COVID-19.

This clone was recorded only once. The CDR3, as DNA: TGTGCCAGCAGCTTGGGGGGGATTTTTGAAGAGCAGTACTTC. Translated, it gives CASSLGGIFEEQYF. The chain carries TRBV7-2 and TRBJ2-7; 7 bases align to TRBD2. Germline CDR1 reads SGHTA; CDR2 reads FQGNSA. The CDR3 loop spans 14 amino acids. The junction had 9 bases not matched to a gene; V was cut back by 3 bases and J by 7 bases. The full variable domain, in which reference TRBV7-2 and TRBJ2-7 provide the parts outside the CDR3, is GAGVSQSPSNKVTEKGKDVELRCDPISGHTALYWYRQSLGQGLEFLIYFQGNSAPDKSGLPSDRFSAERTGGSVSTLTIQRTQQEDSAVYLCASSLGGIFEEQYFGPGTRLTVT.

The V gene is TRBV7-9, the J gene TRBJ1-2; 9 positions agree with TRBD1. V trimming: 3 bases; J trimming: 8 bases; junction bases outside the gene matches: 4. Germline V lookup: CDR1 SEHNR, CDR2 FQNEAQ (reference sequence). This CDR3 has 13 amino acids. Here the CDR3 DNA reads TGTGCCAGCAGCTTCGAGGGACAGGGAGGCTACACCTTC. Protein product: CASSFEGQGGYTF.

This rearrangement joins TRBV7-9 to TRBJ2-3, with D possibly being TRBD2 (6 bases). CDR1 SEHNR and CDR2 FQNEAQ come from the germline V gene (reference sequence). This CDR3 comprises 15 residues. The V end lost 1 base, the J end lost 2 bases, and 10 bases lay between the germline ends. CDR3 nucleotides: TGTGCCAGCAGCTTAGAGGACTATTACACAGATACGCAGTATTTT. Amino acid sequence: CASSLEDYYTDTQYF.

The chain couples TRBV30 to TRBJ1-6, with D unresolved. V lost 1 base and J lost 7, with 11 bases in between. CDR1 is GTSNPN and CDR2 is SVGIG in the germline V gene (reference sequence). The CDR3 runs to 14 residues. CDR3 DNA: TGTGCCTGGAGTGGAGGAATGAGGAATTCACCCCTCCACTTT. It is translated as CAWSGGMRNSPLHF.

This clone was found a few times. The chain joins TRBV4-1 to TRBJ2-7; 8 positions match TRBD1. J gave up 5 bases and V 3 bases, and 12 bases lay outside the gene matches. Germline loops: CDR1 MGHRA, CDR2 YSYEKL. The CDR3 contains 16 residues. CDR3 residues: CASSQGTRTGFNEQYF. The CDR3 nucleotides are TGCGCCAGCAGCCAGGGGACTCGGACAGGGTTCAACGAGCAGTACTTC.

The chain combines TRBV11-2 with TRBJ2-5; D is possibly TRBD1 (6 bases). There are 15 residues in the CDR3. Germline V CDR1 and CDR2: SGHAT, FQNNGV. Deletions cut 6 bases from V and 2 bases from J, with 16 bases between. In nucleotides, the CDR3 is TGTGCCAGCAGATCCCCCGACAGGCCGCAAGAGACCCAGTACTTC. Amino acids: CASRSPDRPQETQYF.